These 28 T cell receptor beta chains originate from one sample sequenced in a study of blood T cell repertoires in COVID-19. Sequencing was performed with immunoSEQ multiplex PCR; in TCRdb, only in-frame clones are kept and a portion is missing. The sample consists of over 150,000 clones, around 85% of them appearing once. The sequenced sample consisted of PBMCs or T cells enriched from blood (not recorded which). Receptors were obtained from a man between 35 and 55 years old who had recovered from COVID-19.

This clone was counted a single time. The J gene is TRBJ1-2, the V gene TRBV25-1; D is unclear. There are 13 residues in the CDR3. The germline V gene has CDR1 MGHDK and CDR2 SYGVNS. V lost 2 bases and J lost 8, with 12 bases in between. CDR3 coding DNA: TGTGCCAGCAGTGAACGAGGTATTGGGGGCTACACCTTC. Protein product: CASSERGIGGYTF.

V is TRBV11-3 and J is TRBJ1-1; maybe TRBD1 (6 bases). The germline V gene encodes CDR1 SGHNT and CDR2 YENEEA. The CDR3 has 15 amino acids. V was trimmed by 4 bases and J by 3 bases, leaving 15 bases between them. The CDR3 DNA reads TGTGCCAGCAGCTCTTTCAGGGGTGGGGACACTGAAGCTTTCTTT. Amino acids: CASSSFRGGDTEAFF.

The chain couples TRBV27 to TRBJ1-4, with D uncertain. Germline values: CDR1 MNHEY, CDR2 SMNVEV (reference sequence). With 4 bases removed from V and 0 bases from J, the gap between germline ends came to 9 bases. The CDR3 spans 15 residues. As DNA, the CDR3 is TGTGCCAGCAGTTCGTACACGACAACTAATGAAAAACTGTTTTTT. As protein: CASSSYTTTNEKLFF.

This clone was seen only a few times. The chain is built from TRBV3-1 (or the pseudogene TRBV3-2) and TRBJ2-6; 10 bases fit TRBD1. Trimming took 0 bases from V and 2 from J; bases not matched to a gene: 4. The germline V gene encodes CDR1 LGHDT and CDR2 YNNKEL (reference sequence). The CDR3 extends over 18 amino acids. The CDR3 protein is CASSQDRDRGPGANVLTF. The CDR3 region has the DNA TGTGCCAGCAGCCAAGACCGGGACAGGGGCCCTGGGGCCAACGTCCTGACTTTC.

The rearrangement uses TRBV5-5 and TRBJ2-3, with 7 bases that match TRBD2. The length of the CDR3 is 14 residues. The junction had 7 bases not matched to a gene; V was cut back by 7 bases and J by 2 bases. Germline V lookup: CDR1 SGHKS, CDR2 YYEKEE (reference sequence). The CDR3 nucleotides read TGTGCCAGCCGAGTGGGAGGGTACACAGATACGCAGTATTTT. It is translated as CASRVGGYTDTQYF.

This chain's CDR3 is CASGQDRGLQPQHF. The CDR3 DNA follows: TGTGCCAGTGGGCAGGACAGGGGCCTTCAGCCCCAGCATTTT. The chain uses TRBV19 and TRBJ1-5; 9 bases line up with TRBD1. This CDR3 contains 14 residues. V lost 8 bases and J lost 6; bases outside the gene matches: 8. Germline values: CDR1 LNHDA, CDR2 SQIVND (reference sequence).

The chain uses TRBV6-5 and TRBJ1-6; 9 nucleotides match TRBD1. The V segment lost 6 bases and the J segment 9 bases; nucleotides outside the gene matches: 6. Germline values: CDR1 MNHEY, CDR2 SVGAGI. This CDR3 comprises 14 residues. CDR3 in amino acids: CASRRQGEASPLHF. CDR3 sequence (DNA): TGTGCCAGCAGGAGACAGGGGGAGGCTTCACCCCTCCACTTT.

In nucleotides, the CDR3 is TGTGCCAGCAGCCCAGGGGGGAACACTGAAGCTTTCTTT. It yields the protein CASSPGGNTEAFF. The chain combines TRBV5-4 with TRBJ1-1; 7 bases fit TRBD1. With V trimmed by 4 bases and J by 1 base, 1 base remained unmatched. This CDR3 is built from 13 residues. CDR1 is SGHNT and CDR2 is YYREEE in the germline V gene (reference sequence).

This clone turned up a few times. The gene calls are TRBV4-1 and TRBJ1-4, with D uncertain. The germline gives CDR1 MGHRA, CDR2 YSYEKL. Trimming stripped 2 bases from V and 5 bases from J, with 6 bases between. CDR3 size: 13 residues. Written as DNA, the CDR3 is TGCGCCAGCAGCCAATGGAGAAATGAAAAACTGTTTTTT. It yields the protein CASSQWRNEKLFF.

This clone has more than one count but fewer than ten. The V and J genes are TRBV12-3 or TRBV12-4 and TRBJ1-5, with 8 nucleotides matching TRBD1. CDR3 length equals 13 residues. The V segment lost 7 bases and the J segment 6 bases; nucleotides outside the gene matches: 5. The CDR3 DNA reads TGTGCCAGCACCGCGGACAGGGCTCAGCCCCAGCATTTT. This encodes CASTADRAQPQHF.

A single count supports this clone. The chain couples TRBV7-8 to TRBJ2-1, with D tentatively TRBD1 (6 bases). CDR3 length: 18 amino acids. CDR1 is SGHVS and CDR2 is FQNEAQ in the germline V gene. Between the trimmed V and J ends, which lost 3 bases and 1 base, there was a span of 19 bases. CDR3 loop: CASSLRGSGTPSYNEQFF. The CDR3 bases are TGTGCCAGCAGCTTGCGTGGCTCCGGGACACCTTCCTACAATGAGCAGTTCTTC.

V gene TRBV29-1 combines with J gene TRBJ1-1; D is perhaps TRBD1 (5 bases). The CDR3 runs 15 residues. Per the germline V gene, CDR1 is SQVTM and CDR2 is ANQGSEA. The ends were cut back, 5 bases at V and 0 bases at J, with 16 bases in the middle. The CDR3 DNA follows: TGCAGCGTTCCCGCGGGGGTTTGGGTGAACACTGAAGCTTTCTTT. This sequence encodes CSVPAGVWVNTEAFF. The whole variable domain, remainder taken from reference TRBV29-1 and TRBJ1-1, is SAVISQKPSRDICQRGTSLTIQCQVDSQVTMMFWYRQQPGQSLTLIATANQGSEATYESGFVIDKFPISRPNLTFSTLTVSNMSPEDSSIYLCSVPAGVWVNTEAFFGQGTRLTVV.

The chain links TRBV2 to TRBJ1-5, with 7 positions matching TRBD1. The CDR3 runs to 14 residues. The V and J ends lost 6 bases and 4 bases, in that order; junction bases with no gene match: 6. Germline values: CDR1 SNHLY, CDR2 FYNNEI. This chain's CDR3 is CASSSQTGNQPQHF. The CDR3 nucleotides read TGTGCCAGCAGCAGCCAGACAGGGAATCAGCCCCAGCATTTT.

V is TRBV21-1 and J is TRBJ2-1; TRBD2, the table's D call, lacks a check against the DNA. TRBV21-1 is a pseudogene. This CDR3 is built from 14 residues. CDR3 loop: CASSVTSGRNEQFF. In DNA form, the CDR3 reads TGTGCCAGCAGCGTGACTAGCGGGAGGAATGAGCAGTTCTTC.

The chain is built from TRBV5-1 and TRBJ2-7, with 8 positions matching TRBD1. The V segment lost 0 bases and the J segment 2 bases; nucleotides outside the gene matches: 10. The CDR3 is made up of 17 amino acids. Germline lookup yields CDR1 SGHRS and CDR2 YFSETQ. The CDR3 DNA is TGCGCCAGCAGCTTGGATAATCGGACAGGGCGAGCCTACGAGCAGTACTTC. As protein: CASSLDNRTGRAYEQYF.

Turning to this clone: Other DNA sequences in this sample translate to the same CDR3. This chain links TRBV20-1 with TRBJ2-7; D is unresolved. Between the trimmed V and J ends, which lost 6 bases and 1 base, there was a span of 7 bases. The CDR3 has 11 amino acids. Per the germline V gene, CDR1 is DFQATT and CDR2 is SNEGSKA (reference sequence). CDR3 nucleotide sequence: TGCAGTGCCGGCGGATCCTACGAGCAGTACTTC. Translated: CSAGGSYEQYF.

J is TRBJ2-7 and V is TRBV9; tentatively, D is TRBD2 (6 bases). The CDR3 covers 15 residues. Trimming left V 0 bases short and J 3 bases short, with 13 bases between. Germline V gene sequence: CDR1 SGDLS, CDR2 YYNGEE. The CDR3 sequence is CASSVEGGAGYEQYF. The CDR3 coding sequence is TGTGCCAGCAGCGTAGAGGGCGGGGCTGGCTACGAGCAGTACTTC.

The V and J genes are TRBV11-2 and TRBJ1-1; 8 bases are a match to TRBD1. The CDR3 covers 16 residues. J was trimmed by 7 bases and V by 2 bases; bases with no gene match: 12. The germline CDR1 and CDR2 sequences are SGHAT and FQNNGV. CDR3 loop: CASSLITGQESREAFF. CDR3 nucleotides: TGTGCCAGCAGCTTAATCACGGGACAGGAGAGTCGTGAAGCTTTCTTT.

This chain uses TRBV29-1 with TRBJ2-5; TRBD2 matches at 15 bases. The CDR3 is made up of 16 amino acids. V lost 4 bases to trimming and J lost 5 bases; unmatched junction nucleotides: 8. CDR1 and CDR2 from the germline V gene are SQVTM and ANQGSEA. Written as DNA, the CDR3 is TGCAGCGTTGGATGGACTAGCGGGGGGGCCCGTGAGACCCAGTACTTC. This sequence encodes CSVGWTSGGARETQYF.

This chain uses TRBV9 with TRBJ2-1, with unresolved D. This CDR3 region has 18 residues. The germline CDR1 and CDR2 sequences are SGDLS and YYNGEE. With 1 base removed from V and 1 base from J, the gap between germline ends came to 18 bases. The DNA for the CDR3 is TGTGCCAGCAGCGTATCCGCGCTCCACCCCTCTTCCTACAATGAGCAGTTCTTC. Translation: CASSVSALHPSSYNEQFF. The entire variable domain, with the rest obtained from reference TRBV9 and TRBJ2-1, is as follows: DSGVTQTPKHLITATGQRVTLRCSPRSGDLSVYWYQQSLDQGLQFLIQYYNGEERAKGNILERFSAQQFPDLHSELNLSSLELGDSALYFCASSVSALHPSSYNEQFFGPGTRLTVL.

This clone was detected only a few times. The chain combines TRBV30 with TRBJ1-6; a weak D match, TRBD1 (6 bases). Trimming removed 5 bases at V and 10 bases at J, with 12 bases between. This CDR3 spans 12 amino acids. Germline lookup yields CDR1 GTSNPN and CDR2 SVGIG (reference sequence). For the CDR3, the DNA is TGTGCCTGGGTGGCCAGGGGATCACCCCTCCACTTT. This translates into CAWVARGSPLHF.

The gene calls are TRBV3-1 (or the pseudogene TRBV3-2) and TRBJ1-6; D may be TRBD1 (6 bases). This CDR3 comprises 15 residues. The V end lost 5 bases, the J end lost 9 bases, and 17 bases lay between the germline ends. From germline, CDR1 is LGHDT and CDR2 YNNKEL (reference sequence). Here the CDR3 reads CASSGGWQGSSPLHF. Here the CDR3 DNA reads TGTGCCAGCAGCGGGGGCTGGCAGGGGAGTTCACCCCTCCACTTT.

V is TRBV7-9 and J is TRBJ2-3; TRBD2 matches 8 bases. The V gene's germline CDR1 is SEHNR and CDR2 FQNEAQ (reference sequence). The CDR3 runs to 14 residues. Trimming removed 3 bases from V and 6 bases from J; junction bases left unmatched: 5. CDR3 bases: TGTGCCAGCAGCTTTCATAGCGGGAACGATACGCAGTATTTT. Encoded protein: CASSFHSGNDTQYF.

The chain has TRBV7-9 and TRBJ1-2; TRBD1 might be the D (6 bases). The CDR3 has 15 amino acids. Germline V CDR1 and CDR2: SEHNR, FQNEAQ (reference sequence). Deletions cut 3 bases from V and 4 bases from J, with 15 bases between. This CDR3 is CASSFAPGTPYGYTF. The CDR3 DNA is TGTGCCAGCAGCTTCGCACCCGGGACACCCTATGGCTACACCTTC.

This rearrangement joins TRBV10-3 to TRBJ1-5, with TRBD1 matching 7 bases. Germline lookup yields CDR1 ENHRY and CDR2 SYGVKD. This CDR3 is 15 amino acids long. Trimming removed 4 bases from V and 1 base from J; junction bases left unmatched: 4. The CDR3 loop reads CAISATQGSNQPQHF. In DNA form, the CDR3 reads TGTGCCATCAGTGCCACACAGGGGAGCAATCAGCCCCAGCATTTT.

The sample holds one count of this clone. The CDR3 loop is CASSYLADSNQPQHF. The CDR3 coding sequence is TGTGCCAGCAGTTACCTGGCGGATAGCAATCAGCCCCAGCATTTT. This chain uses TRBV6-5 with TRBJ1-5; no clear D gene. The V end was cut by 2 bases, the J end by 0 bases, with 8 bases between. The germline V gene has CDR1 MNHEY and CDR2 SVGAGI. The CDR3 covers 15 residues.

The chain employs TRBV28 and TRBJ1-5; 7 bases match TRBD1. Germline assignment: CDR1 MDHEN and CDR2 SYDVKM. This CDR3 is 14 amino acids long. V was pared by 11 bases and J by 7 bases, with 14 bases of the junction left unmatched. The CDR3 DNA sequence: TGTGCCGCAGAGGGACAGACACATTGGCAGCCCCAGCATTTT. It codes for CAAEGQTHWQPQHF.

This sequence joins TRBV6-5 and TRBJ1-5; the D gene is possibly TRBD1 (5 bases). The germline V gene encodes CDR1 MNHEY and CDR2 SVGAGI. The CDR3 covers 13 residues. V dropped 4 bases and J dropped 6 bases, with 10 bases sitting between them. The CDR3 region has the DNA TGTGCCAGCAGTTTAAGGGGTGGTCAGCCCCAGCATTTT. Residues: CASSLRGGQPQHF.